This T cell receptor beta chain derives from a study of OX40 agonist ivuxolimab in advanced cancers. Study-level background: Ivuxolimab was a fully human IgG2 agonistic monoclonal antibody targeting the costimulatory receptor OX40 (CD134). Prior anti-PD-1, anti-PD-L1 or anti-CTLA-4 therapy was permitted, and checkpoint inhibitors had been received by less than 45% of dose-escalation patients. The purpose of peripheral TCRbeta sequencing was to test whether ivuxolimab changed TCR sequence diversity and led to clonal T-cell expansion. Intravenous ivuxolimab was administered to patients every 2 weeks at six dose levels: 0.01, 0.1, 0.3, 1.5, 3 and 10 mg/kg. The monotherapy dose-escalation portion (N ≈ 50 patients) of the phase I ivuxolimab trial is reported in the paper. Three dose-escalation patients achieved partial responses, one with hepatocellular carcinoma and two with cutaneous melanoma. Of the approximately 54 patients in dose escalation, 19 had hepatocellular carcinoma, some 15 had melanoma, 9 had renal cell carcinoma and 9 had head and neck cancer. A male proportion of roughly 80% and a mean age of approximately 58 years, ranging from roughly 23 to 79, were recorded for the dose-escalation cohort.

To sequence the TCRbeta CDR3 region, genomic DNA was isolated from the sorted cells. TCRbeta CDR3 regions were sequenced using the immunoSEQ Assay. TCRdb provides this immuneACCESS table in a form limited to in-frame rearrangements. Some clones are lacking; in checked studies, under half of them reflect an unresolved V gene, and why the rest are absent is not known. Across this sample there are 80,000 to 100,000 clones, with about 83% seen only once. Together, the top ten hold about 0.5% of the sample. Study-wide findings and limitations: At doses of 0.1 to 3.0 mg/kg, clonal expansion of both CD4+ and CD8+ blood T cells was observed from baseline to week 6. Antigen specificity was not determined for the clonally expanded peripheral T cells. Low levels of normalized T-cell clonal expansion were also shown by some nonresponding patients. Partial responders in the 0.1-3.0 mg/kg groups had among the lowest normalized peripheral clonal expansion, especially among CD8+ T cells. After ivuxolimab, more expanded clones were found on average in CD8+ T cells than in CD4+ T cells.

The trial excluded patients who had a history of autoimmune disease or who were on systemic immunosuppression. In every dose cohort, peripheral blood was drawn for TCR sequencing at baseline, cycle 4 day 1, and cycle 7 day 1. Samples were obtained from an open-label, multicenter, first-in-human phase I dose-escalation trial of ivuxolimab. Adults with locally advanced or metastatic melanoma, renal cell carcinoma, hepatocellular carcinoma or head and neck squamous cell carcinoma were enrolled in the trial. Before TCR sequencing, CD4+ T cells and CD8+ T cells were sorted from peripheral blood as separate populations. CDR1 MDHEN and CDR2 SYDVKM are derived from the germline V gene. From its cysteine to its phenylalanine, the CDR3 spans 11 amino acids. Of all the DNA, just the CDR3 is kept, 33 bases in frame from base 1. Trimming removed 6 bases from V and 5 bases from J, leaving 5 bases between the germline ends.

This clone was counted once. The target of this receptor is not known. Base quality data are lacking; no much larger clone is found one base away. The clonotype was recovered from an adult with an advanced solid tumor such as melanoma, head and neck, liver or kidney cancer. The chain is encoded by TRBV28 joined to TRBJ2-1; a weak D assignment points to TRBD2 (5 bases agree). The starting material was CD4+ or CD8+ T cells sorted from blood, obtained in a trial of the OX40 agonist ivuxolimab. The nucleotide sequence reads TGTGCCAGCAGACTAGACAATGAGCAGTTCTTC. Protein translation: CASRLDNEQFF.